The present entry profiles one T cell receptor (beta chain) with its context. Its antigen is currently unknown. This CDR3 spans 14 amino acids. This entry is derived from a study of blood T cells in healthy people across ages. Whole-study results and caveats: Versus aged donors, long-lived donors had higher diversity and more naive CD4+ cells.

Each of the donors had roughly 10 milliliters of peripheral blood drawn into EDTA-treated Vacutainer tubes. The second PCR ran about 6 to 12 cycles with a sample-barcoded 5' primer and J-beta primers. Each of the cDNA molecules was tagged by a template-switch adaptor with 12 random nucleotides. TCRdb independently ran MiXCR on the 5' RACE reads; one entry per CDR3 protein. In the table there are about 970,000 distinct CDR3 sequences, just over 50% of which are singletons. The clonotype was recovered from a woman aged 55-75 years in good health. The rearrangement joins TRBV21-1 to TRBJ1-2; TRBD1 is the table's D call, not checked against the DNA. TRBV21-1 is assigned pseudogene status. Input material: blood. The CDR3 region is CASIRDRGRYGYTF. The CDR3 DNA follows: TGTGCCAGCATCAGGGACAGGGGCCGCTATGGCTACACCTTC.